This TCR beta chain is drawn from a study of vaccination effects on CD4 cells after COVID-19. This clone was seen a few times. Its antigen remains unidentified. Once cultured for roughly nine days, the cells underwent separation to obtain CD4+ T cells. Participants completed two doses of the BNT162b2 or mRNA-1273 vaccine. At days 3 and 7, half of the medium was exchanged for IL-2 medium. V was cut by 1 base and J by 0 bases, with 14 bases left in between. The CDR3 is made up of 17 amino acids. Germline assignment: CDR1 SGHRS and CDR2 YFSETQ. Method: immunoSEQ multiplex PCR; TCRdb's copy keeps in-frame clones and lacks some. The profile shows approximately 74,000 clones, approximately 73% of them singletons.

The TCR comes from a human donor who received a COVID-19 vaccine. This specimen was CD4+ T cells from PBMCs cultured without peptide, taken after COVID-19 vaccination. The J gene is TRBJ2-1, the V gene TRBV5-1, with D possibly being TRBD2 (5 bases). For the CDR3, the DNA is TGCGCCAGCAGCTTGTATACGGGGTCCATCTCCTACAATGAGCAGTTCTTC. Translation gives CASSLYTGSISYNEQFF.